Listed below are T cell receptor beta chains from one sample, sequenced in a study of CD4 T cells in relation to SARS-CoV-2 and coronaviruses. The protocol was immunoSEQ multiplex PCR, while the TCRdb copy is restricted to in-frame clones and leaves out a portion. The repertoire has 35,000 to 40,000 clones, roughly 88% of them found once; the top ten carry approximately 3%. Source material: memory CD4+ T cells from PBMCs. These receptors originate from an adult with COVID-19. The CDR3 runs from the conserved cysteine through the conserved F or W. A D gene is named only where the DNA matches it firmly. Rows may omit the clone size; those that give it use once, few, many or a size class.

CDR3aa: CASSQDWGLGLAGTRNIQYF
CDR3nt: TGCGCCAGCAGCCAAGATTGGGGGCTAGGACTAGCGGGGACAAGGAACATTCAGTACTTC
v_gene: TRBV4-3
d_gene: TRBD2
j_gene: TRBJ2-4
abundance: .

CDR3aa: CASSWMSGKRYNEQFF
CDR3nt: TGTGCCAGCAGCTGGATGAGCGGGAAAAGGTACAATGAGCAGTTCTTC
v_gene: TRBV5-6
d_gene: TRBD2
j_gene: TRBJ2-1
abundance: .

CDR3aa: CASSLSGSSYEQYF
CDR3nt: TGTGCCAGCAGCCTTAGCGGAAGCTCCTACGAGCAGTACTTC
v_gene: TRBV5-4
d_gene: .
j_gene: TRBJ2-7
abundance: once

CDR3aa: CASSPSGTGAEAFF
CDR3nt: TGTGCCAGCTCACCAAGCGGGACAGGGGCTGAAGCTTTCTTT
v_gene: TRBV18
d_gene: TRBD1
j_gene: TRBJ1-1
abundance: .

CDR3aa: CASTLRGANTGELFF
CDR3nt: TGCGCCAGCACTCTACGGGGCGCGAACACCGGGGAGCTGTTTTTT
v_gene: TRBV10-2
d_gene: .
j_gene: TRBJ2-2
abundance: .

CDR3aa: CASSLGGGLAGHYEQYF
CDR3nt: TGTGCCAGCAGTTTAGGGGGCGGACTAGCGGGGCACTACGAGCAGTACTTC
v_gene: TRBV27
d_gene: TRBD2
j_gene: TRBJ2-7
abundance: few

CDR3aa: CASRLAAGETQYF
CDR3nt: TGTGCCAGTAGGCTCGCTGCGGGAGAGACCCAGTACTTC
v_gene: TRBV19
d_gene: .
j_gene: TRBJ2-5
abundance: .

CDR3aa: CASSYSAGESTEAFF
CDR3nt: TGTGCCAGCAGTTACTCGGCAGGGGAGAGCACTGAAGCTTTCTTT
v_gene: TRBV6-6
d_gene: .
j_gene: TRBJ1-1
abundance: .

CDR3aa: CASSQVAFLETQYF
CDR3nt: TGCGCCAGCAGCCAAGTTGCGTTCTTAGAGACCCAGTACTTC
v_gene: TRBV4-1
d_gene: .
j_gene: TRBJ2-5
abundance: .

CDR3aa: CASSRQSGYGYTF
CDR3nt: TGTGCCAGCAGCAGACAGTCAGGTTATGGCTACACCTTC
v_gene: TRBV6-5
d_gene: .
j_gene: TRBJ1-2
abundance: .

CDR3aa: CSARTGTNTEAFF
CDR3nt: TGCAGCGCCAGGACAGGGACGAACACTGAAGCTTTCTTT
v_gene: TRBV29-1
d_gene: TRBD1
j_gene: TRBJ1-1
abundance: .

CDR3aa: CASSFGRGNSPLHF
CDR3nt: TGTGCCAGCAGTTTTGGCAGGGGCAATTCACCCCTCCACTTT
v_gene: TRBV28
d_gene: .
j_gene: TRBJ1-6
abundance: .

CDR3aa: CASSPSVDYYEQYF
CDR3nt: TGTGCCAGCTCACCATCGGTGGACTACTACGAGCAGTACTTC
v_gene: TRBV18
d_gene: .
j_gene: TRBJ2-7
abundance: few

CDR3aa: CASSLSRARDEQYF
CDR3nt: TGTGCCAGCAGTTTATCAAGGGCGCGGGACGAGCAGTACTTC
v_gene: TRBV27
d_gene: .
j_gene: TRBJ2-7
abundance: .

CDR3aa: CASGKGRNTEAFF
CDR3nt: TGTGCTAGTGGGAAAGGACGGAACACTGAAGCTTTCTTT
v_gene: TRBV12-5
d_gene: .
j_gene: TRBJ1-1
abundance: .

CDR3aa: CASMGRVNTEAFF
CDR3nt: TGTGCCAGCATGGGCAGAGTGAACACTGAAGCTTTCTTT
v_gene: TRBV12-3/TRBV12-4
d_gene: .
j_gene: TRBJ1-1
abundance: .

CDR3aa: CASSGRLGLAGGIRTDTQYF
CDR3nt: TGTGCCAGCAGCGGACGGTTGGGGCTAGCGGGAGGTATTAGGACAGATACGCAGTATTTT
v_gene: TRBV5-8
d_gene: TRBD2
j_gene: TRBJ2-3
abundance: .

CDR3aa: CASSQGALGPADTQYF
CDR3nt: TGCGCCAGCAGCCAAGGAGCCCTAGGTCCCGCAGATACGCAGTATTTT
v_gene: TRBV4-3
d_gene: .
j_gene: TRBJ2-3
abundance: once

CDR3aa: CASRTPGRMNTEAFF
CDR3nt: TGTGCCAGTAGGACCCCGGGACGGATGAACACTGAAGCTTTCTTT
v_gene: TRBV19
d_gene: .
j_gene: TRBJ1-1
abundance: few

CDR3aa: CASSQDRGTGGGDEQFF
CDR3nt: TGCGCCAGCAGCCAAGATCGGGGGACAGGGGGCGGGGATGAGCAGTTCTTC
v_gene: TRBV4-1
d_gene: TRBD1
j_gene: TRBJ2-1
abundance: .

CDR3aa: CASRSTSGKGGILNEQFF
CDR3nt: TGTGCCAGCCGATCAACTAGCGGGAAAGGGGGGATCTTGAATGAGCAGTTCTTC
v_gene: TRBV2
d_gene: TRBD2
j_gene: TRBJ2-1
abundance: .

CDR3aa: CASSIAGQEAGELFF
CDR3nt: TGTGCCAGTAGTATAGCGGGACAGGAGGCCGGGGAGCTGTTTTTT
v_gene: TRBV19
d_gene: TRBD1
j_gene: TRBJ2-2
abundance: .

CDR3aa: CASSQVSLGASSKETQYF
CDR3nt: TGCGCCAGCAGCCAAGTATCTCTAGGGGCCTCGTCGAAGGAGACCCAGTACTTC
v_gene: TRBV4-1
d_gene: .
j_gene: TRBJ2-5
abundance: .

CDR3aa: CASSQGLAGPTDTQYF
CDR3nt: TGCGCCAGCAGCCAAGGACTAGCGGGGCCCACAGATACGCAGTATTTT
v_gene: TRBV4-1
d_gene: TRBD2
j_gene: TRBJ2-3
abundance: .

CDR3aa: CASSIARGAYEQYF
CDR3nt: TGTGCCAGTAGTATTGCCAGGGGGGCCTACGAGCAGTACTTC
v_gene: TRBV19
d_gene: .
j_gene: TRBJ2-7
abundance: .

CDR3aa: CASSRGPSTDTQYF
CDR3nt: TGTGCCAGCAGTAGGGGACCCAGCACAGATACGCAGTATTTT
v_gene: TRBV2
d_gene: .
j_gene: TRBJ2-3
abundance: .

CDR3aa: CASTLTTKHTEAFF
CDR3nt: TGTGCCAGCACCTTGACGACCAAGCACACTGAAGCTTTCTTT
v_gene: TRBV6-6
d_gene: .
j_gene: TRBJ1-1
abundance: few

CDR3aa: CAWSVLHTHGYTF
CDR3nt: TGTGCCTGGAGTGTACTACACACGCATGGCTACACCTTC
v_gene: TRBV30
d_gene: .
j_gene: TRBJ1-2
abundance: once

CDR3aa: CASSPLGGHEKLFF
CDR3nt: TGTGCCAGCTCACCCCTTGGCGGCCATGAAAAACTGTTTTTT
v_gene: TRBV18
d_gene: .
j_gene: TRBJ1-4
abundance: .

CDR3aa: CASRFRGGTEAFF
CDR3nt: TGTGCCAGCAGATTTCGGGGGGGCACTGAAGCTTTCTTT
v_gene: TRBV11-2
d_gene: .
j_gene: TRBJ1-1
abundance: .

CDR3aa: CASSGHPGRGRTEAFF
CDR3nt: TGTGCCAGCAGTGGGCACCCGGGACGAGGGCGTACTGAAGCTTTCTTT
v_gene: TRBV6-2/TRBV6-3
d_gene: .
j_gene: TRBJ1-1
abundance: few

CDR3aa: CAWSRLNTGELFF
CDR3nt: TGTGCCTGGAGTCGCCTGAACACCGGGGAGCTGTTTTTT
v_gene: TRBV30
d_gene: .
j_gene: TRBJ2-2
abundance: .

CDR3aa: CAISEKPNEQFF
CDR3nt: TGTGCCATCAGTGAGAAGCCCAATGAGCAGTTCTTC
v_gene: TRBV10-3
d_gene: .
j_gene: TRBJ2-1
abundance: few

CDR3aa: CASSLGQSNTGELFF
CDR3nt: TGTGCCAGCAGCCTAGGACAGTCGAACACCGGGGAGCTGTTTTTT
v_gene: TRBV11-3
d_gene: .
j_gene: TRBJ2-2
abundance: .

CDR3aa: CSASQLAGPQHF
CDR3nt: TGCAGTGCTAGTCAGTTGGCTGGGCCCCAGCATTTT
v_gene: TRBV20-1
d_gene: .
j_gene: TRBJ1-5
abundance: .

CDR3aa: CASSTKADTPRYF
CDR3nt: TGTGCCAGTAGTACCAAAGCTGACACCCCCAGGTACTTC
v_gene: TRBV19
d_gene: .
j_gene: TRBJ2-5
abundance: .

CDR3aa: CASSQAALKGHEQFF
CDR3nt: TGTGCCAGCAGCCAAGCGGCCTTGAAAGGGCATGAGCAGTTCTTC
v_gene: TRBV3-1/TRBV3-2
d_gene: .
j_gene: TRBJ2-1
abundance: .

CDR3aa: CASSLSGTGGNEQFF
CDR3nt: TGCGCCAGCAGCTTGTCGGGGACAGGGGGCAATGAGCAGTTCTTC
v_gene: TRBV5-1
d_gene: TRBD1
j_gene: TRBJ2-1
abundance: once

CDR3aa: CASSPRQGGPEAFF
CDR3nt: TGTGCCAGCTCACCCAGACAGGGAGGTCCTGAAGCTTTCTTT
v_gene: TRBV18
d_gene: TRBD1
j_gene: TRBJ1-1
abundance: .

CDR3aa: CATSDTSGSGNEQFF
CDR3nt: TGTGCCACCAGTGACACTAGCGGGAGCGGGAATGAGCAGTTCTTC
v_gene: TRBV24-1
d_gene: TRBD2
j_gene: TRBJ2-1
abundance: .

CDR3aa: CASSEDPSFHYEQYF
CDR3nt: TGTGCCAGCAGCGAGGATCCTAGTTTCCACTACGAGCAGTACTTC
v_gene: TRBV11-2
d_gene: .
j_gene: TRBJ2-7
abundance: .

CDR3aa: CASSSISGRRSEQYF
CDR3nt: TGTGCCAGCAGTTCCATTAGCGGGAGGCGAAGCGAGCAGTACTTC
v_gene: TRBV28
d_gene: TRBD2
j_gene: TRBJ2-7
abundance: .

CDR3aa: CASRKDTHSGNTIYF
CDR3nt: TGTGCCAGCAGAAAAGACACGCACTCTGGAAACACCATATATTTT
v_gene: TRBV27
d_gene: .
j_gene: TRBJ1-3
abundance: .

CDR3aa: CASSQDPVGVLSDTQYF
CDR3nt: TGTGCCAGCAGCCAAGATCCCGTGGGAGTCCTCTCAGATACGCAGTATTTT
v_gene: TRBV3-1/TRBV3-2
d_gene: .
j_gene: TRBJ2-3
abundance: .

CDR3aa: CASSERDPTYNEQFF
CDR3nt: TGTGCCAGCAGTGAACGGGACCCGACCTACAATGAGCAGTTCTTC
v_gene: TRBV2
d_gene: .
j_gene: TRBJ2-1
abundance: .

CDR3aa: CASSPLDIRNYGYTF
CDR3nt: TGTGCCAGCAGTCCATTGGACATTCGGAACTATGGCTACACCTTC
v_gene: TRBV27
d_gene: .
j_gene: TRBJ1-2
abundance: .

CDR3aa: CASSSTTSEQFF
CDR3nt: TGTGCCAGCAGCTCGACTACGAGTGAGCAGTTCTTC
v_gene: TRBV5-6
d_gene: .
j_gene: TRBJ2-1
abundance: .

CDR3aa: CASSYSVGGNTIYF
CDR3nt: TGTGCCAGCAGTTACTCCGTAGGGGGAAACACCATATATTTT
v_gene: TRBV6-5
d_gene: .
j_gene: TRBJ1-3
abundance: .

CDR3aa: CASSQGQGESYEQYF
CDR3nt: TGTGCCAGCAGCCAAGGACAGGGGGAGTCCTACGAGCAGTACTTC
v_gene: TRBV3-1/TRBV3-2
d_gene: TRBD1
j_gene: TRBJ2-7
abundance: .

CDR3aa: CAWSFSGDTQYF
CDR3nt: TGTGCCTGGAGTTTTAGCGGGGATACGCAGTATTTT
v_gene: TRBV30
d_gene: TRBD2
j_gene: TRBJ2-3
abundance: .

CDR3aa: CASSVSGSARTGIDTQYF
CDR3nt: TGTGCCAGCAGCGTATCGGGTTCAGCGCGGACCGGAATAGATACGCAGTATTTT
v_gene: TRBV9
d_gene: .
j_gene: TRBJ2-3
abundance: .

CDR3aa: CASSYEGRVGGEAFF
CDR3nt: TGTGCCAGCAGTTATGAGGGCAGGGTGGGAGGTGAAGCTTTCTTT
v_gene: TRBV6-5
d_gene: .
j_gene: TRBJ1-1
abundance: .

CDR3aa: CSVYGQGDEQYF
CDR3nt: TGCAGCGTTTATGGACAGGGGGACGAGCAGTACTTC
v_gene: TRBV29-1
d_gene: TRBD1
j_gene: TRBJ2-7
abundance: .

CDR3aa: CASSSDREGANEKLFF
CDR3nt: TGTGCCAGCAGTTCCGACAGGGAGGGAGCTAATGAAAAACTGTTTTTT
v_gene: TRBV2
d_gene: TRBD1
j_gene: TRBJ1-4
abundance: .

CDR3aa: CASRPMAQSIEQFF
CDR3nt: TGTGCCAGCAGGCCCATGGCACAATCCATTGAGCAGTTCTTC
v_gene: TRBV2
d_gene: .
j_gene: TRBJ2-1
abundance: .